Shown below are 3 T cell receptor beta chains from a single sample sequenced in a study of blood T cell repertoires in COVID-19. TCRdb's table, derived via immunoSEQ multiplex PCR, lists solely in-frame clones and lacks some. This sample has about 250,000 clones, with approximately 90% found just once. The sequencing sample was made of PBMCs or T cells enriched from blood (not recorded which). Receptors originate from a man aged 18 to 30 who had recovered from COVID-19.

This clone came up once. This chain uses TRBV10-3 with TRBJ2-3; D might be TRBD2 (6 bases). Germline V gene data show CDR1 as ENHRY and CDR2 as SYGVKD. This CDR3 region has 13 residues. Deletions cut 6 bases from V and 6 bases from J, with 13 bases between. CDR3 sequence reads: CAISGAGQDTQYF. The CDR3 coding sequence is TGTGCCATCAGCGGCGCGGGGCAGGATACGCAGTATTTT.

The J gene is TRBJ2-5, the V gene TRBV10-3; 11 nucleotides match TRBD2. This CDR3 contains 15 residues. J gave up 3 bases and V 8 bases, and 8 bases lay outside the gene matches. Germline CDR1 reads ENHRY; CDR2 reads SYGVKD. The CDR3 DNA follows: TGTGCCATCGGATCGGAACTAGCGGGAGAAGAGACCCAGTACTTC. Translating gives CAIGSELAGEETQYF.

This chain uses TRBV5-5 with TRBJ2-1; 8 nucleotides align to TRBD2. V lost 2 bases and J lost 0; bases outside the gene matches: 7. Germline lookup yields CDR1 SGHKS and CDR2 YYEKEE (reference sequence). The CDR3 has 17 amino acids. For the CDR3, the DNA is TGTGCCAGCAGCTTTGGAGCGGGGGTAAGCTCCTACAATGAGCAGTTCTTC. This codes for CASSFGAGVSSYNEQFF.